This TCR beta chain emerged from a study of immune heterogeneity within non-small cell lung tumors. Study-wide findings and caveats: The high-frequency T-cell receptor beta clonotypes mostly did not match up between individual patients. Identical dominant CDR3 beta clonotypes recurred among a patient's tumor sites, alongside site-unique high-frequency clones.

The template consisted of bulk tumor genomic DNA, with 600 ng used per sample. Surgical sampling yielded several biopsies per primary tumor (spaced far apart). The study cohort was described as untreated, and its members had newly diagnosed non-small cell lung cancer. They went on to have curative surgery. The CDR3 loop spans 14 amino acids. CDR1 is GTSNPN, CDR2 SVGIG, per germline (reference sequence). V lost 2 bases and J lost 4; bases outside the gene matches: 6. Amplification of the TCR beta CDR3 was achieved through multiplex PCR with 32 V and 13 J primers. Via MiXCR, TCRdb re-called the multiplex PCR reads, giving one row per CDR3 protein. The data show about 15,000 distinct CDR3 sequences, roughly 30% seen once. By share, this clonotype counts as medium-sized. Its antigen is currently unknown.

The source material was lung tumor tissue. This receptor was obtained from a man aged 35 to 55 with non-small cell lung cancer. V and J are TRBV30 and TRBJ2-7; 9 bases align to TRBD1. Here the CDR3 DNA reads TGTGCCTGGAGTTTGGGACAGGGAGTGTACGAGCAGTACTTC. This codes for CAWSLGQGVYEQYF.